These 18 T cell receptor beta chains originate from one sample sequenced in a study of CD8 T cells in ankylosing spondylitis. These TCRs are of unknown antigen specificity. Using its own MiXCR run on the 5' RACE reads, TCRdb lists one record per CDR3 protein. Seen here are about 840,000 distinct CDR3 sequences, about 12% observed once, and the top ten hold more than 0.5%. Study-level points and caveats: Typical of ankylosing spondylitis blood, it appeared, was a TCR beta motif of eight highly homologous variants.

The sample was blood, either unsorted or a sorted T cell fraction (not recorded which). All receptors derive from a male donor with ankylosing spondylitis.

This clonotype was found many times. This chain links TRBV20-1 with TRBJ1-2; D possibly corresponds to TRBD1 (5 bases). The germline V and J ends were trimmed by 5 bases and 4 bases, with 14 bases remaining between them. The CDR3 spans 13 residues. The V gene's germline CDR1 is DFQATT and CDR2 SNEGSKA (reference sequence). This chain's CDR3 is CSAGVQAIYGYTF. CDR3 coding DNA: TGCAGTGCTGGGGTACAGGCGATCTATGGCTACACCTTC.

This sequence joins TRBV29-1 and TRBJ2-1; 8 bases fit TRBD1. The trim removed 8 bases at V and 4 bases at J, leaving 4 bases unmatched. The CDR3 covers 12 residues. The V gene's germline CDR1 is SQVTM and CDR2 ANQGSEA. The CDR3 region is CSYDRGYNEQFF. CDR3 in DNA: TGCAGCTACGACAGGGGTTACAATGAGCAGTTCTTC.

This clonotype was detected only a few times. The chain has TRBV29-1 and TRBJ2-7, with 11 bases identical to TRBD2. V was clipped by 1 base and J by 5 bases; unmatched bases: 1. This CDR3 is built from 13 residues. Looked up from germline, CDR1 is SQVTM and CDR2 is ANQGSEA. The CDR3 nucleotides read TGCAGCGTTGAAGGACTAGCGGGAAACGAGCAGTACTTC. Translated, it gives CSVEGLAGNEQYF.

The table lists this clonotype with a few counts. A junction end diverges from the germline sequence, so it may reflect a read error. The genes are TRBV7-7 and TRBJ2-3; 14 bases are shared with TRBD2. Germline lookup yields CDR1 SSHAT and CDR2 FNYEAQ (reference sequence). This CDR3 comprises 16 residues. In DNA, the CDR3 is TGTGCTAGCAGCCTCTCCGGGACTAGCGGGAGTGATACGCAGTATTTT. It translates to CASSLSGTSGSDTQYF.

This clonotype was seen a few times. This chain joins TRBV6-6 and TRBJ1-5; TRBD1 matches 7 bases. V gave up 9 bases and J gave up 7 bases; unmatched junction bases: 6. Per germline, CDR1 MNHNY and CDR2 SVGAGI (reference sequence). The CDR3 runs to 12 residues. In DNA, the CDR3 is TGTGCCAGTGGGACAGCTGCCCAGCCCCAGCATTTT. It encodes CASGTAAQPQHF.

This clonotype was detected once. V usage is TRBV7-3 and J usage is TRBJ2-1, with a tentative D call TRBD2 (6 bases). The V and J ends lost 1 base and 7 bases respectively, with 14 bases between them. The CDR3 runs 15 residues. Germline lookup yields CDR1 SGHTA and CDR2 FQGTGA. The CDR3 DNA follows: TGTGCCAGCAGCTTAAGGAGGGGCTCGGTGAATGAGCAGTTCTTC. It is translated as CASSLRRGSVNEQFF.

The gene calls are TRBV12-3 or TRBV12-4 and TRBJ2-3; no firm D call. Deletions cut 3 bases from V and 2 bases from J, with 15 bases between. The CDR3 totals 16 residues. The CDR3 loop reads CASSLVAVLATDTQYF. The DNA of the CDR3 is TGTGCCAGCAGTTTGGTGGCGGTCCTCGCCACAGATACGCAGTATTTT.

This clonotype has just a few counts. The DNA of the CDR3 is TGTGCCAGCAGCATAGGACCTATCTACAATGAGCAGTTCTTC. As protein: CASSIGPIYNEQFF. The V and J genes are TRBV9 and TRBJ2-1; D unclear. The V and J ends lost 4 bases and 3 bases respectively, with 11 bases between them. Per germline, CDR1 SGDLS and CDR2 YYNGEE. The CDR3 consists of 14 residues.

This chain uses TRBV5-1 with TRBJ2-7, with TRBD1 identical over 9 bases. Losses at the gene ends were 2 bases for V and 2 bases for J; bases not matched to a gene: 8. Germline-derived CDR1 and CDR2 are SGHRS and YFSETQ. The CDR3 contains 16 residues. The CDR3 coding sequence is TGCGCCAGCAGCTTAGGGGGGGGGACAGGGACCTACGAGCAGTACTTC. Translation: CASSLGGGTGTYEQYF. Full variable domain (missing parts from reference TRBV5-1 and TRBJ2-7): KAGVTQTPRYLIKTRGQQVTLSCSPISGHRSVSWYQQTPGQGLQFLFEYFSETQRNKGNFPGRFSGRQFSNSRSEMNVSTLELGDSALYLCASSLGGGTGTYEQYFGPGTRLTVT.

In its sample, this clonotype was seen a few times. This chain uses TRBV20-1 with TRBJ1-1; D possibly corresponds to TRBD1 (5 bases). The CDR3 has 12 amino acids. Trimming took off 5 bases at V and 11 bases at J, with 18 bases between the two ends. Per the germline V gene, CDR1 is DFQATT and CDR2 is SNEGSKA (reference sequence). CDR3 bases: TGCAGTGCTCGGAGGGCAGGGCAAGCGGCTTTCTTT. Translation gives CSARRAGQAAFF.

This clonotype was seen more than once but under ten times. V and J are TRBV7-8 and TRBJ2-7; 8 bases line up with TRBD2. The CDR3 loop spans 15 amino acids. From germline, CDR1 is SGHVS and CDR2 FQNEAQ. Trimming at V came to 3 bases and at J to 2 bases, leaving 6 bases not matched to a gene. The CDR3 loop reads CASSFPMRGAYEQYF. For the CDR3, the DNA is TGTGCCAGCAGCTTCCCCATGCGGGGGGCCTACGAGCAGTACTTC.

Many counts were recorded for this clonotype. The chain combines TRBV6-6 with TRBJ2-7; a possible D gene is TRBD1 (5 bases). This CDR3 contains 12 residues. CDR1 is MNHNY and CDR2 is SVGAGI in the germline V gene (reference sequence). Deletions cut 5 bases from V and 6 bases from J, with 11 bases between. The CDR3 DNA sequence: TGTGCCAGCAGTACTCAGGGTCGCGAGCAGTACTTC. This gives the protein CASSTQGREQYF.

In this sample, this clonotype turned up a few times. The rearrangement joins TRBV27 to TRBJ2-1, with D unresolved. Germline values: CDR1 MNHEY, CDR2 SMNVEV (reference sequence). The V and J ends lost 3 bases and 2 bases respectively, with 11 bases between them. The CDR3 extends over 15 amino acids. For the CDR3, the DNA is TGTGCCAGCAGTTTGACCCCCCGGACCTACAATGAGCAGTTCTTC. Its translation: CASSLTPRTYNEQFF.

This clonotype has more than one count but fewer than ten. V gene TRBV20-1 combines with J gene TRBJ1-1; D is perhaps TRBD1 (6 bases). Trimming removed 1 base from V and 10 bases from J, with 22 bases in between. The CDR3 is 15 residues long. Germline-derived CDR1 and CDR2 are DFQATT and SNEGSKA (reference sequence). The CDR3 reads CSARVSHDGGGGAFF. Here the CDR3 DNA reads TGCAGTGCTAGAGTCTCACACGACGGGGGCGGGGGAGCTTTCTTT.

The chain recombines TRBV7-2 with TRBJ1-2; the match to TRBD1 covers 9 bases. CDR1 and CDR2 from the germline V gene are SGHTA and FQGNSA. The junction had 4 bases not matched to a gene; V was cut back by 2 bases and J by 6 bases. CDR3 length: 14 amino acids. The CDR3 DNA reads TGTGCCAGCAGCTTATGGGACAGGGACGATGGCTACACCTTC. Protein: CASSLWDRDDGYTF. The full variable domain, with the rest looked up from reference TRBV7-2 and TRBJ1-2, is GAGVSQSPSNKVTEKGKDVELRCDPISGHTALYWYRQSLGQGLEFLIYFQGNSAPDKSGLPSDRFSAERTGGSVSTLTIQRTQQEDSAVYLCASSLWDRDDGYTFGSGTRLTVV.

This clonotype was counted ten times or more. This rearrangement joins TRBV20-1 to TRBJ2-3, with D possibly being TRBD2 (7 bases). Deletions cut 3 bases from V and 2 bases from J, with 18 bases between. The length of the CDR3 is 16 residues. Germline CDR1 reads DFQATT; CDR2 reads SNEGSKA (reference sequence). The CDR3 DNA is TGCAGTGCTAGGATCGCTGCGGGGGCTCTCACAGATACGCAGTATTTT. This gives the protein CSARIAAGALTDTQYF.

The V call is TRBV7-2, the J call TRBJ2-1, with 12 bases identical to TRBD1. V lost 6 bases, J lost 9 bases, and 9 bases stayed unmatched. The CDR3 runs 15 residues. The germline CDR1 and CDR2 sequences are SGHTA and FQGNSA. The CDR3 coding sequence is TGTGCCAGCAGTCCCGGGACAGGGGGCGAGGGTGAGCAGTTCTTC. This encodes CASSPGTGGEGEQFF.

This clonotype was seen ten or more times. J is TRBJ2-1 and V is TRBV4-2; no firm D call. Trimming cost V 1 base and J 9 bases, with 10 bases left between them. The CDR3 is 13 residues long. Germline V lookup: CDR1 LGHNA, CDR2 YNFKEQ. CDR3 nucleotides: TGTGCCAGCAGCCAAGTTAGAGGTGGTGAGCAGTTCTTC. Translating gives CASSQVRGGEQFF.